This T cell receptor beta chain appears in the sequencing data of a study of cytomegalovirus exposure and HLA in healthy donors (dated by TCRdb to the late 2010s). Turning to the overall study: An earlier analysis of some 600 of the donors reported approximately 260 Gb of sequence data and 95 million to 130 million unique TCR beta sequences obtained from around 190 million T cells. About 280 gigabases of sequencing data and 70 million to 95 million unique TCR sequences made up an early release that covered several hundred HLA-typed donors. The genetic ancestry cluster associated with self-reported Caucasian donors included about 84% of the roughly 400 genotyped donors. The study was designed to test whether signatures of past pathogen exposure could be identified by cataloging public T cell receptors. The study profiled the T cell repertoires of around 700 subjects by immunosequencing and related them to cytomegalovirus serostatus. Along with the roughly 710-subject first cohort, a separate validation cohort of over a hundred different subjects was used. To predict cytomegalovirus infection status, the study combined high-throughput TCR immunosequencing, statistical association of individual TCRs with disease status, and machine learning. A later analysis re-analyzed previously published TCR beta repertoires from approximately 670 donors and added high-resolution HLA genotyping to study TCR occurrence patterns. The later analysis used no new phenotypic data to find candidate immune exposures, relying instead on TCR beta sequences and their occurrence across donors. To decide whether each TCR beta V gene segment behaved as functional or pseudogenic, an earlier analysis of fewer than 750 of the donors relied on high-throughput TCR beta sequencing. Donor age, sex, ethnicity and CMV serostatus were collected together with the repertoire data. In a later genetic analysis, genome-wide SNP genotypes for about 65% of the 666 donors were used, and that subset was treated as a discovery cohort. All discovery cohort repertoires had been generated on a single sequencing platform. HLA typing included class I and class II loci at four-digit resolution. The number of donors typed differed by locus, with roughly 620-630 for A, B, C, DRB1 and DQB1, around 520 for DQA1, under 610 for DPA1, and some 470 for DPB1. A few DR-DQ haplotypes were handled as single units for association and clustering because linkage in the cohort was strong. Among some 400 genotyped donors of the cohort, an average of approximately 240,000 unique TCR beta nucleotide sequences were sequenced per donor, about a sixth of them non-productive. Results the study describes overall, beyond this receptor: Correlated functional status among segregating V segments might reflect linkage disequilibrium, but an unknown experimental factor could not be ruled out. The classifier was reported to diagnose cytomegalovirus status with high specificity and sensitivity in both the original cohort and the validation cohort. The only immune exposure information available for the cohort was CMV serostatus. In a later analysis, most CMV-associated TCR beta chains were found to appear HLA-restricted, with HLA associations seemingly driven largely by CMV exposure. Presence/absence analyses assumed roughly uniform sequencing depth across donors, an assumption that may not hold. Three of the identified cytomegalovirus-associated TCR beta chains were confirmed in vitro to be specific for cytomegalovirus antigens. Several of the top co-occurrence clusters appeared to be linked to parvovirus B19, influenza, CMV and Epstein-Barr virus, according to a later analysis. A further reported finding was that TCR beta sequences accurately predicted the HLA-A and HLA-B alleles for most subjects in the first cohort. Across donors, most TCR sequences were observed very rarely, whereas some public TCRs were present in many individuals. A later genetic analysis associated a missense DCLRE1C variant with V-gene and J-gene trimming of TCR beta chains, and an independent cohort replicated the association. It was suggested by the authors that the approach could potentially be generalized to other disease states and immunological phenotypes. In a later analysis, HLA-associated TCR beta chains were found to be more clonally expanded and to have lower generation probabilities than equally common non-associated chains. Broadly in line with IMGT annotations, most TCR beta V segments showed up in productive rearrangements about 90% or about 30% of the time in an earlier analysis of around 550 of the donors. Compared with the approximately 720-donor mean, donors in an Asian-associated ancestry cluster had fewer N-insertions in productive TCRs, according to a later genetic analysis. In the study, around 160 TCR beta chains were listed as associated with cytomegalovirus. Because counts were too low, around 18 rarely observed V segments, including chromosome 9 orphons, were left out of the earlier analysis of 500 to 750 of the donors. Because some donors lacked HLA typing at each locus, the association tests relied only on the typed subset. In a later analysis, the rate of TCR association differed among HLA loci, with DRB1 alleles having the most associated TCRs and HLA-C alleles having the fewest. When HLA alleles, especially DR and DQ, strongly co-occurred, attributing TCR associations to individual alleles was difficult. Only TCR beta chains were sequenced in this cohort, and the absence of alpha or paired-chain data limited detectable features. The 87-base-pair reads could not distinguish some IMGT-functional V segments, including TRBV6-2 and TRBV6-3, so those segments were excluded. A cluster of highly shared sequence variants was judged likely to represent a technical artifact of the sequencing pipeline. Specific HLA alleles were associated with about 17,000 TCR beta sequences at a false discovery rate of 0.05 in a later analysis.

The cohort consisted of 650 to 700 healthy bone marrow donors. At the time of sampling, every cohort member was nominally healthy, though immune exposures that went unrecorded were likely present. The donor was CMV seronegative and belonged to the group of around 350 seronegative cohort members. Each donor provided a peripheral blood sample, and peripheral blood mononuclear cells were used for TCR beta sequencing. Genomic DNA was extracted from the blood cell samples with the Qiagen DNeasy Blood Extraction Kit. Trimming takes 2 bases off V and 3 bases off J; junction bases not matched to a gene: 6. The CDR3 spans 15 residues, from the cysteine through the phenylalanine. Only the CDR3 DNA stays, 45 bases, in frame from base 1. Reading the germline V gene gives CDR1 KGHSH and CDR2 LQKENI. The library was built by means of the immunoSEQ multiplex PCR assay. The multiplex PCR relied on a mix of 60 forward primers for TCR Vbeta segments and 13 reverse primers for TCR Jbeta segments. The CDR3 region of rearranged TCR beta genes was amplified from genomic DNA by a multiplex PCR assay. The Illumina HiSeq System was used to sequence the amplified TCR beta libraries as 87-base-pair reads. Per the original workflow: A later analysis counted tens of millions of unique TCR beta chains across the 500 to 850 repertoires, and some 11 million of these chains were shared by at least two donors. To remove PCR and sequencing errors, raw reads were error-corrected and collapsed into unique sequences using a nearest-neighbor algorithm that merged closely related sequences. To assign V, D and J gene segments, CDR3 sequences were aligned to IMGT reference sequences. Each retained sequence needed at least a six-nucleotide match to both a V gene segment and a J gene segment. A rearrangement was called productive if the CDR3 had no stop codons and remained in frame with V and J, and every other rearrangement was called non-productive. Following IMGT convention, CDR3 was defined as the stretch from the second conserved V-encoded cysteine up to the conserved J-encoded phenylalanine. The earlier analysis of approximately 590 of the donors excluded any sequence lacking an unambiguous match to a single V gene segment. In an earlier analysis of 450 to 750 of the donors, a V segment was called functional when productive rearrangements were above 56.7%, and segregating when the standard deviation between donors exceeded 5%. To diagnose cytomegalovirus status from the catalog of TCR beta chain sequences, a statistical classification framework was built. V and J gene assignment, in a later analysis, came from comparing TCR nucleotide sequences with IMGT/GENE-DB human TR gene sequences. Using the TCRdist pipeline, a later analysis assigned CDR3 sequences along with most-parsimonious VDJ recombination scenarios. In a later analysis, each TCR beta chain was defined by its CDR3 amino acid sequence together with its V-gene family, and reads lacking a unique V-gene family were excluded. A later analysis removed 450 to 600 highly shared, low-generation-probability nucleotide sequences to deal with suspected cross-contamination and a sequencing artifact. In a later analysis, a clonal expansion index was calculated for each public chain from normalized within-repertoire ranks of inferred template counts. A later analysis computed generation probabilities with a VDJ recombination model fitted to out-of-frame rearrangements, and checked the results against IGoR. A later analysis scored TCR-TCR, TCR-HLA and TCR-CMV co-occurrence with hypergeometric tests, applying a repertoire-size bias correction to TCR pairs. In a later analysis, false discovery rates were estimated by permuting HLA or CMV assignments 20 times. A later analysis grouped co-occurring TCRs with DBSCAN, adding TCRdist sequence similarity when clustering within HLA-allele-positive subsets. Repertoires with fewer than 30,000 or more than 120,000 public chains, plus five repertoires with anomalous nucleotide sharing, were excluded from co-occurrence clustering. As stored in TCRdb, this immuneACCESS dataset retains in-frame rearrangements with V and J assigned. A fraction of the clones does not appear; measured against another copy, unresolved V genes explain less than half of the discrepancy, and the remainder lacks a known reason. V, J and clone size are those of that table, while D and trimming were read from the DNA. The sample table shows more than 95,000 clones, and around 74% are seen once. The biggest ten clones account for around 1.3% of the sample.

As for this clone: Its antigen is currently not known. One base away there is no much larger clone; base qualities are not given.

This chain joins TRBV18 to TRBJ2-7; a stretch of 8 junction bases matches TRBD1. The clonotype originates from a man between 40 and 49 years old in good health and CMV-seronegative. The sequenced sample was PBMCs. The CDR3 here reads CASSPYRTGNYEQYF. The sequenced DNA is TGTGCCAGCTCACCATATAGGACAGGGAACTACGAGCAGTACTTC.